This TCR beta chain was identified in a study of blood T cell repertoires in COVID-19. Study background: T cells, B-cell-depleted T cells, or PBMCs supplied cDNA or gDNA.

Original analysis: Scientists estimated how many nucleated cells there were by amplifying reference gene primers. Repertoires were generated with immunoSEQ multiplex PCR, while TCRdb's copy carries only in-frame clones and drops some. D and trimming were read from the DNA, whereas the V and J calls and clone size are those reported in that table. The repertoire holds about 300,000 clones, with about 90% as singletons. Followed over time, Seattle patients had been enrolled while infection was active. Specimen: peripheral blood. This sequence was found in a woman aged 25 to 39 with COVID-19, enrolled during active disease.

CDR3: CASSLRGAYEQYF. For the CDR3, the DNA is TGTGCCAGCAGCTTACGGGGAGCCTACGAGCAGTACTTC. The chain joins TRBV11-3 to TRBJ2-7; TRBD2 might be the D (5 bases). The CDR3 length is 13 residues. With 2 bases removed from V and 2 bases from J, the gap between germline ends came to 7 bases. CDR1 is SGHNT and CDR2 is YENEEA in the germline V gene.